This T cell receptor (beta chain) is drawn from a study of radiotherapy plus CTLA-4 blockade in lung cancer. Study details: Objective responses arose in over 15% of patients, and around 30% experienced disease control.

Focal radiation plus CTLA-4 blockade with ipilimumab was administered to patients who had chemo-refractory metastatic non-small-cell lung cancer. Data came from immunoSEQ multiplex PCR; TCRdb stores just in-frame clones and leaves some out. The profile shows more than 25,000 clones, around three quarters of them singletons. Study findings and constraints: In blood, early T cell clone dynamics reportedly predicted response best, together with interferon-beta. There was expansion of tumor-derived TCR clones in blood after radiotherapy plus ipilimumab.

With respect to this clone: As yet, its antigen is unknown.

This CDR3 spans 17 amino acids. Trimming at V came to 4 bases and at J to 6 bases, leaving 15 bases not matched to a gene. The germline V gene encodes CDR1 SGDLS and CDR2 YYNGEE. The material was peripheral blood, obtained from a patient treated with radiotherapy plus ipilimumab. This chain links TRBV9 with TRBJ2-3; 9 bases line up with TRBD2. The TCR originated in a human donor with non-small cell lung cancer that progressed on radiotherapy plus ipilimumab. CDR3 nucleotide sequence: TGTGCCAGCAGCTTGGGCGTTCGCGGGGGGGCCGGGGATACGCAGTATTTT. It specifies CASSLGVRGGAGDTQYF.